The clone carrying this T cell receptor beta chain was seen once. What it binds is not known. This specimen comes from a study of cytomegalovirus exposure and HLA in healthy donors. Study-wide results and caveats: The majority of CMV-associated TCR beta chains were reported as apparently HLA-restricted in a later analysis.

The CDR3 sequence is 13 residues long. J lost 0 bases, V lost 7 bases, and 6 bases had no gene match. Germline V gene data show CDR1 as SQVTM and CDR2 as ANQGSEA. 60 Vbeta and 13 Jbeta primers were used in PCR. Sequencing was performed with immunoSEQ multiplex PCR; in TCRdb, only in-frame clones are kept and a portion is missing. The sample carries 150,000 to 200,000 clones, roughly 70% recorded once. This receptor was obtained from a male donor in good health and CMV-seronegative. J is TRBJ2-7 and V is TRBV29-1, with 7 positions matching TRBD2. Specimen: PBMCs. This CDR3 reads CSGGGSNSYEQYF. Written as DNA, the CDR3 is TGCAGCGGGGGCGGGAGCAACTCCTACGAGCAGTACTTC.